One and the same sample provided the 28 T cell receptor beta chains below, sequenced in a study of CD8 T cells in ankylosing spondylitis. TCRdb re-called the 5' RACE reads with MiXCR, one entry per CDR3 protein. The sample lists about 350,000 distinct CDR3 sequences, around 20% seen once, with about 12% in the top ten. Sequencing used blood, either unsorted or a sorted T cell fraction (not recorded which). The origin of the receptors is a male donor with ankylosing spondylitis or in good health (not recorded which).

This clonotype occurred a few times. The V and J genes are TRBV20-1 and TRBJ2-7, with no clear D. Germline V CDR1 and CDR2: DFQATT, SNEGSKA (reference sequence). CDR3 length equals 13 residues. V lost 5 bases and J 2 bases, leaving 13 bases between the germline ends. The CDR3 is CSARTGPTYEQYF. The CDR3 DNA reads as TGCAGTGCTCGGACCGGGCCTACCTACGAGCAGTACTTC.

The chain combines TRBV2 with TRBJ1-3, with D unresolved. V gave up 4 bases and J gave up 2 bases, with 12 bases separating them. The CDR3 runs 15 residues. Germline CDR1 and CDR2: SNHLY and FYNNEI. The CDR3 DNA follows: TGTGCCAGCAGTGGAGGCAGGACCGCTGGAAACACCATATATTTT. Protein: CASSGGRTAGNTIYF. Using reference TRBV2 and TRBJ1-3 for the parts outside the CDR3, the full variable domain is EPEVTQTPSHQVTQMGQEVILRCVPISNHLYFYWYRQILGQKVEFLVSFYNNEISEKSEIFDDQFSVERPDGSNFTLKIRSTKLEDSAMYFCASSGGRTAGNTIYFGEGSWLTVV.

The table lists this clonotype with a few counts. CDR3 residues: CASSYSILGSGELFF. In DNA, the CDR3 is TGTGCCAGCAGTTACTCGATTTTGGGTTCCGGGGAGCTGTTTTTT. The chain recombines TRBV6-5 with TRBJ2-2; D ambiguous. There are 15 residues in the CDR3. CDR1 and CDR2 (germline): MNHEY, SVGAGI. Trimming removed 0 bases at V and 6 bases at J, with 11 bases between.

The CDR3 here is CSVETETSYEQYF. The CDR3, as DNA: TGCAGCGTTGAGACAGAGACCTCCTACGAGCAGTACTTC. This rearrangement joins TRBV29-1 to TRBJ2-7, with D possibly matching TRBD1 (5 bases). V gave up 3 bases and J gave up 0 bases, with 9 bases separating them. CDR1 and CDR2 (germline): SQVTM, ANQGSEA. The CDR3 extends over 13 amino acids.

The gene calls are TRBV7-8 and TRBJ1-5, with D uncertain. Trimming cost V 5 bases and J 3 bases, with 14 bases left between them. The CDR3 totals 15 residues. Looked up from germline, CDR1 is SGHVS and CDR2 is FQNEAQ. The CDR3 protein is CASSQAASLNQPQHF. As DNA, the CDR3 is TGTGCCAGCAGCCAGGCTGCCAGCCTCAATCAGCCCCAGCATTTT.

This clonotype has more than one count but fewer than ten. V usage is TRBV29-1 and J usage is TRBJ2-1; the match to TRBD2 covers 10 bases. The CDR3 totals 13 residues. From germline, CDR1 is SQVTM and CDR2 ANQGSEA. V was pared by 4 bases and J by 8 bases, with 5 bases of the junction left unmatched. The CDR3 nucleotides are TGCAGCGTTGGCAGCGGGGGGGCCCATGAGCAGTTCTTC. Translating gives CSVGSGGAHEQFF.

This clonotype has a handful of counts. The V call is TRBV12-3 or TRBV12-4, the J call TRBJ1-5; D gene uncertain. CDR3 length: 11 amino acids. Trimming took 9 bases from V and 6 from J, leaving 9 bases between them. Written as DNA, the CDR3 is TGTGCCAGTGGGTGGGGTCAGCCCCAGCATTTT. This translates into CASGWGQPQHF.

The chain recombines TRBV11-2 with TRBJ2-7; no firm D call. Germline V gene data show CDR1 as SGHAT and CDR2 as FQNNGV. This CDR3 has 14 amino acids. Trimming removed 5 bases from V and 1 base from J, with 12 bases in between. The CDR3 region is CASSHPAGSYEQYF. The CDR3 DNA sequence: TGTGCCAGCAGCCATCCGGCAGGATCCTACGAGCAGTACTTC. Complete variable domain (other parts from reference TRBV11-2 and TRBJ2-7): EAGVAQSPRYKIIEKRQSVAFWCNPISGHATLYWYQQILGQGPKLLIQFQNNGVVDDSQLPKDRFSAERLKGVDSTLKIQPAKLEDSAVYLCASSHPAGSYEQYFGPGTRLTVT.

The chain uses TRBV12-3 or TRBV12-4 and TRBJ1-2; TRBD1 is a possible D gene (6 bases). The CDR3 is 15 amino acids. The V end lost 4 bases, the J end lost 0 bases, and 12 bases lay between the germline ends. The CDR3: CASSYGGRANYGYTF. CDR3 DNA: TGTGCCAGCAGTTATGGGGGCCGAGCTAACTATGGCTACACCTTC.

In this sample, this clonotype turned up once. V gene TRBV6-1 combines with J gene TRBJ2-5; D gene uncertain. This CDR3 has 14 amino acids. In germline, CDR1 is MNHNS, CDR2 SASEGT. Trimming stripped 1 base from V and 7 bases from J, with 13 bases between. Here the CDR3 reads CASSEEGGEATQYF. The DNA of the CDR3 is TGTGCCAGCAGTGAAGAGGGTGGGGAAGCGACCCAGTACTTC.

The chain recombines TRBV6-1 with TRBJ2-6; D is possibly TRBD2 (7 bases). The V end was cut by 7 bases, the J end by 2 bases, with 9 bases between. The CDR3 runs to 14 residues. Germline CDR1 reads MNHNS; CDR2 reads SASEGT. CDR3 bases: TGTGCCAGCAAGGGGGGGGCTGGGGCCAACGTCCTGACTTTC. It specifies CASKGGAGANVLTF.

The DNA for the CDR3 is TGTGCCAGCAGTTTATTGCAGTCACCTAATGAAAAACTGTTTTTT. Translation gives CASSLLQSPNEKLFF. The V gene is TRBV27, the J gene TRBJ1-4; D not resolved. V gave up 1 base and J gave up 3 bases, with 9 bases separating them. CDR3 length: 15 residues. Germline V gene sequence: CDR1 MNHEY, CDR2 SMNVEV (reference sequence).

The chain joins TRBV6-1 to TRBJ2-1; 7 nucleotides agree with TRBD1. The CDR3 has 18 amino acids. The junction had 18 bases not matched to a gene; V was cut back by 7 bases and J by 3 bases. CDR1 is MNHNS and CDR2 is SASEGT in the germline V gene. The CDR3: CASTYLNIPRGLYNEQFF. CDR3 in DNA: TGTGCCAGCACCTACCTTAACATCCCGAGGGGGCTCTACAATGAGCAGTTCTTC.

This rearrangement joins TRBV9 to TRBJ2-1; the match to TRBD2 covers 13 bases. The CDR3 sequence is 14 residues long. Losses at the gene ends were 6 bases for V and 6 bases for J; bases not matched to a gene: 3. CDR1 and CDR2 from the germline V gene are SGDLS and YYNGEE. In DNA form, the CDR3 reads TGTGCCAGCACCACTAGCGGGGGGGCCAATGAGCAGTTCTTC. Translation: CASTTSGGANEQFF.

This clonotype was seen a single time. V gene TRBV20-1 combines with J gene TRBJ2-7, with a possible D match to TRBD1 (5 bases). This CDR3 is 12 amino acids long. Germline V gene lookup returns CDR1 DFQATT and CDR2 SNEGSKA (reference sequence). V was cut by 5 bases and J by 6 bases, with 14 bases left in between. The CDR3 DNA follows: TGCAGTGCTGACACGTGGGGCGGCGAGCAGTACTTC. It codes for CSADTWGGEQYF.

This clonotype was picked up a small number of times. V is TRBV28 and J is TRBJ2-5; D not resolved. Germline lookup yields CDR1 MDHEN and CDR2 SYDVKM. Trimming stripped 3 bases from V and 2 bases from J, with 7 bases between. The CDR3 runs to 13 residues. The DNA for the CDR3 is TGTGCCAGCAGTTTTCAAGGGCAAGAGACCCAGTACTTC. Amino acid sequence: CASSFQGQETQYF.

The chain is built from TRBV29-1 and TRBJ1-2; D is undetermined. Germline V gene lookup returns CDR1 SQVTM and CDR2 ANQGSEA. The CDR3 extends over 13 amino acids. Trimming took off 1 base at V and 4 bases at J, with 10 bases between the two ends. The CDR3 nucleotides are TGCAGCGTTGAAGGCACAATATCCTATGGCTACACCTTC. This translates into CSVEGTISYGYTF.

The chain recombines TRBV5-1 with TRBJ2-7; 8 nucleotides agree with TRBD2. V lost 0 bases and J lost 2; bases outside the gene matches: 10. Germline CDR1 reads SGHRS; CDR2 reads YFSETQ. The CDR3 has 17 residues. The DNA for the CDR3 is TGCGCCAGCAGCTTGGGTGGCGGGGGGCCGTCGGCCTACGAGCAGTACTTC. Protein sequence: CASSLGGGGPSAYEQYF.

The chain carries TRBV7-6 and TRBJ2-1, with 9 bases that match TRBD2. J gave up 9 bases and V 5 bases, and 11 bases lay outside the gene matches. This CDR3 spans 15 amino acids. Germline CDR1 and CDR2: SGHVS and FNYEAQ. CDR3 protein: CASSLSGGVLSEQFF. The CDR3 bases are TGTGCCAGCAGCCTTAGCGGGGGTGTCCTAAGTGAGCAGTTCTTC.

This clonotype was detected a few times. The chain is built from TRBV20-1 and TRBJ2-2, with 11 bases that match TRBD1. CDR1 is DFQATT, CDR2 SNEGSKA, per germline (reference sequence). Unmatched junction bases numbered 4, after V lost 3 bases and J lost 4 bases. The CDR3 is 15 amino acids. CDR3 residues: CSARGTGGITGELFF. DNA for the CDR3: TGCAGTGCTAGGGGGACAGGGGGAATCACCGGGGAGCTGTTTTTT.

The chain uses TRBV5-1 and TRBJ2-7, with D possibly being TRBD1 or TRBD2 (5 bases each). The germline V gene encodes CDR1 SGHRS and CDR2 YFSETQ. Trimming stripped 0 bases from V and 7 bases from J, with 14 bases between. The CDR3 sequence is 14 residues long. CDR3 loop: CASSLEGTLREQYF. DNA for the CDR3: TGCGCCAGCAGCTTGGAGGGGACGCTTAGGGAGCAGTACTTC.

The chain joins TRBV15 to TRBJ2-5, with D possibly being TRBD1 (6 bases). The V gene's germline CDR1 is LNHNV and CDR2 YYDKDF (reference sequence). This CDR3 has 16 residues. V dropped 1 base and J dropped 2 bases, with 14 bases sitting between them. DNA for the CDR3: TGTGCCACCAGCAGAGGTAGACAGGATTATCAAGAGACCCAGTACTTC. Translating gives CATSRGRQDYQETQYF.

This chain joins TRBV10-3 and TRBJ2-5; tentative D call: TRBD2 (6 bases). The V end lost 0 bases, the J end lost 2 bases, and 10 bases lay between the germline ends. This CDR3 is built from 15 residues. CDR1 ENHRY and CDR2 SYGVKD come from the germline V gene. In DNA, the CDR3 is TGTGCCATCAGTGAGTCGGCGGGGCCACAAGAGACCCAGTACTTC. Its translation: CAISESAGPQETQYF.

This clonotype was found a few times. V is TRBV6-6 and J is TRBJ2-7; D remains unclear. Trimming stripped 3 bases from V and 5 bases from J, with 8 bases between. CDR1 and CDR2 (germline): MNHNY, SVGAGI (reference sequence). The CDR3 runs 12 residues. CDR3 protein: CASSYSVNEQYF. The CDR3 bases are TGTGCCAGCAGTTATAGTGTCAACGAGCAGTACTTC.

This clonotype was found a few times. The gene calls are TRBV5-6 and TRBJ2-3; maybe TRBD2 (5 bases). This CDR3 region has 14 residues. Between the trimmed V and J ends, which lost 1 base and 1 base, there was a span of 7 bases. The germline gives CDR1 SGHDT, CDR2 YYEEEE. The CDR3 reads CASSLLRGTDTQYF. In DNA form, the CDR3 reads TGTGCCAGCAGCTTGTTGCGGGGCACAGATACGCAGTATTTT.

This CDR3 reads CASRSRDSRDQYF. The CDR3 bases are TGTGCCAGCAGGTCCCGGGACTCCCGGGACCAGTACTTC. The rearrangement joins TRBV7-2 to TRBJ2-5, with a possible D match to TRBD2 (6 bases). V lost 6 bases to trimming and J lost 10 bases, with 18 bases between them. The CDR3 runs 13 residues. Germline V lookup: CDR1 SGHTA, CDR2 FQGNSA.

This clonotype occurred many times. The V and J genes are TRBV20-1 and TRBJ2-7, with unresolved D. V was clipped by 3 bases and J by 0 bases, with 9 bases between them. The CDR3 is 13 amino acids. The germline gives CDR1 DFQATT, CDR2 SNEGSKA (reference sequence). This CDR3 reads CSARGESSYEQYF. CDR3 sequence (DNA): TGCAGTGCTAGGGGCGAAAGCTCCTACGAGCAGTACTTC.

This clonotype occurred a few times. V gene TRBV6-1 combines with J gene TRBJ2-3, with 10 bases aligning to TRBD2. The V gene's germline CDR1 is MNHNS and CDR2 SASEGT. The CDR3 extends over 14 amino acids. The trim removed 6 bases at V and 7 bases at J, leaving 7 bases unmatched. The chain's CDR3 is CASRQRGGLNTQYF. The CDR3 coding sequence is TGTGCCAGCAGGCAGCGGGGGGGCCTAAATACGCAGTATTTT.